This TCR beta chain was profiled in a study of cytomegalovirus exposure and HLA in healthy donors. Study-level results: A later analysis reported that several of the most significant clusters appeared to be linked to common viral pathogens, among them Epstein-Barr virus. In a later analysis, TCR beta V- and J-gene trimming showed a link to a missense DCLRE1C variant. There were a few CMV-associated chains whose specificity for CMV antigens was confirmed in vitro.

PCR employed 60 Vbeta and 13 Jbeta primers. Only in-frame clones appear in the TCRdb table, and some are missing; sequencing was by immunoSEQ multiplex PCR. The sample contains approximately 100,000 clones, around 62% of which appear only once. This clone was counted only a few times. As yet, its antigen is unknown. Whereas donors were nominally healthy upon sampling, unrecorded immune exposures were probable. The source is a man aged 25 to 40 in good health and CMV-seropositive. Material: PBMCs.

DNA for the CDR3: TGTGCCAGCAGCGGGTTAGGGGCTGATTCACCCCTCCACTTT. Protein product: CASSGLGADSPLHF. The chain combines TRBV5-4 with TRBJ1-6; D perhaps matches TRBD1 (5 bases). Germline CDR1 and CDR2: SGHNT and YYREEE (reference sequence). V dropped 4 bases and J dropped 8 bases, with 13 bases sitting between them. CDR3 length: 14 residues.